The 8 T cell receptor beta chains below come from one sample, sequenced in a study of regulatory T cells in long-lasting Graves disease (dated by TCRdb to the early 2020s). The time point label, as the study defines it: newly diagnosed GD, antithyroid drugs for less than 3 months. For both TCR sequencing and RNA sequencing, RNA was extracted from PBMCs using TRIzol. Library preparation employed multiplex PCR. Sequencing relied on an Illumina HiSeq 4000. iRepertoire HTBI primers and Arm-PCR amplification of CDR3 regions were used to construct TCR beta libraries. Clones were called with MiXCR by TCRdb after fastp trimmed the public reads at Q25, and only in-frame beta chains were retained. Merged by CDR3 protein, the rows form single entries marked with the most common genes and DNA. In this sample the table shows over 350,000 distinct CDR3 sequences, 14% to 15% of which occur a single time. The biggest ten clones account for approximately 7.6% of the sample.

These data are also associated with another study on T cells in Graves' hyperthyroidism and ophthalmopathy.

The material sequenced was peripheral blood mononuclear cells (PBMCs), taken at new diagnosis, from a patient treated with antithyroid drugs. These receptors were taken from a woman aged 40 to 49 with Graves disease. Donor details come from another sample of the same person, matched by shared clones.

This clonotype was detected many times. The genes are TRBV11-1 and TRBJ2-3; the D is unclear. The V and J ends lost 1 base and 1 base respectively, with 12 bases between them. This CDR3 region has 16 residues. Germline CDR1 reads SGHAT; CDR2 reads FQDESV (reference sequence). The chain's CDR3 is CASSLVGGYGTDTQYF. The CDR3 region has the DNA TGTGCCAGCAGCTTAGTCGGTGGCTACGGCACAGATACGCAGTATTTT. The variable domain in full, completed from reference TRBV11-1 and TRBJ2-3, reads EAEVAQSPRYKITEKSQAVAFWCDPISGHATLYWYRQILGQGPELLVQFQDESVVDDSQLPKDRFSAERLKGVDSTLKIQPAELGDSAMYLCASSLVGGYGTDTQYFGPGTRLTVL.

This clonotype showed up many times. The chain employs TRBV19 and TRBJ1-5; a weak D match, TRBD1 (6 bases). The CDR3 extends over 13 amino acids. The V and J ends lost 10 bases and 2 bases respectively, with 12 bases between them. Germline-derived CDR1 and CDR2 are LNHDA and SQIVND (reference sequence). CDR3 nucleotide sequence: TGTGCCACCTTCCCAGGGGGCAATCAGCCCCAGCATTTT. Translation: CATFPGGNQPQHF.

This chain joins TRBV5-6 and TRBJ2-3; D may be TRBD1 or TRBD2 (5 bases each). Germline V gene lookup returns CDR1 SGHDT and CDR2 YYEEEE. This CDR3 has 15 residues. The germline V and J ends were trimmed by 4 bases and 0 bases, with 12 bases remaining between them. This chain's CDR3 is CASSGQGPSTDTQYF. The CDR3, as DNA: TGTGCCAGCAGCGGGCAGGGACCTAGCACAGATACGCAGTATTTT.

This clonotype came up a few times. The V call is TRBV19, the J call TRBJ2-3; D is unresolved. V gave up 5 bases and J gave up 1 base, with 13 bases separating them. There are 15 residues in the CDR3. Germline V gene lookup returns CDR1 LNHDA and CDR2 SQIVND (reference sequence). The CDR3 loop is CASSPWSVGTDTQYF. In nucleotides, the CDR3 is TGTGCCAGTAGTCCCTGGTCGGTCGGCACAGATACGCAGTATTTT.

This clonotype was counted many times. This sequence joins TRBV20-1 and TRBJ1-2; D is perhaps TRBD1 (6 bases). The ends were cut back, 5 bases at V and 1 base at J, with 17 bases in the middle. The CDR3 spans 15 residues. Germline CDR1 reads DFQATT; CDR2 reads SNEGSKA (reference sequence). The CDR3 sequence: CSAGGLAVGNYGYTF. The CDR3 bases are TGCAGTGCTGGGGGGCTGGCCGTGGGTAACTATGGCTACACCTTC.

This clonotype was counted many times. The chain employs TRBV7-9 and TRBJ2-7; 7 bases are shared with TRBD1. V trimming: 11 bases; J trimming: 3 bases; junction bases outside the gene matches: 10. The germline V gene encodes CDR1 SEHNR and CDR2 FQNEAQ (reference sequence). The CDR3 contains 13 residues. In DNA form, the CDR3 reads TGTGCCTCCGCCTTGGGACAGTTCTACGAGCAGTACTTC. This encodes CASALGQFYEQYF. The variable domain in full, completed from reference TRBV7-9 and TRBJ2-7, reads DTGVSQNPRHKITKRGQNVTFRCDPISEHNRLYWYRQTLGQGPEFLTYFQNEAQLEKSRLLSDRFSAERPKGSFSTLEIQRTEQGDSAMYLCASALGQFYEQYFGPGTRLTVT.

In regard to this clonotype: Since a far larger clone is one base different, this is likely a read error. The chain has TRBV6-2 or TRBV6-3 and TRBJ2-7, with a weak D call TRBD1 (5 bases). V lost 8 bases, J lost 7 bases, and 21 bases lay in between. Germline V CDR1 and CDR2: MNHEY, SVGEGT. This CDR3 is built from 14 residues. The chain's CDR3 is CASAARRGQNEQYF. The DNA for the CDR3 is TGTGCCAGCGCCGCTAGACGTGGACAAAATGAGCAGTACTTC.

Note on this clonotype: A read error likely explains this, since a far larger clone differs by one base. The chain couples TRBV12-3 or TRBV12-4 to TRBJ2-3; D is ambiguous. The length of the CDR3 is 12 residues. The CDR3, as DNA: TGTGCCAGCAGCGGGTTCGGAGATGCGCAGTATTTT. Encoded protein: CASSGFGDAQYF.